Below, one TCR beta chain is given with its context. Assay used: immunoSEQ multiplex PCR; TCRdb lists only in-frame clones, some missing. Of 90,000 to 100,000 clones listed, approximately 81% were seen once; the top ten hold approximately 4%. The entry originates in a study of blood T cell repertoires in COVID-19. The wider study: Some COVID-19 samples were acute and others convalescent; all came from the United States, Italy and Spain. The cDNA or gDNA used as material had been derived from T cells, B-cell-depleted T cells, or PBMCs.

The CDR3 covers 14 residues. The germline V and J ends were trimmed by 2 bases and 6 bases, with 13 bases remaining between them. Germline CDR1 MNHEY, CDR2 SVGEGT. The receptor was isolated from a man in his 60s with acute or convalescent COVID-19. The sample comprised peripheral blood. The chain joins TRBV6-2 or TRBV6-3 to TRBJ1-2; D gene unclear. CDR3 in amino acids: CASSYIGEGNGYTF. In DNA form, the CDR3 reads TGTGCCAGCAGTTACATCGGGGAAGGGAATGGCTACACCTTC.